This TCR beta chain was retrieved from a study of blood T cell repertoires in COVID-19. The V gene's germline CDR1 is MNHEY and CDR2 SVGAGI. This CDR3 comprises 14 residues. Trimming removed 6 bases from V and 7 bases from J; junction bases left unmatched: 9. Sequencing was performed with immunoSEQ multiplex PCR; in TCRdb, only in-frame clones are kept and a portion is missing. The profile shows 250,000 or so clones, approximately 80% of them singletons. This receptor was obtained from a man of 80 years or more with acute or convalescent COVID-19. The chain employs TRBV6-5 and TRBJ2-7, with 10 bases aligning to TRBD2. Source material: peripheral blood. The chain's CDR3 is CASSGAGGPGEQYF. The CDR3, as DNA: TGTGCCAGCAGCGGAGCGGGAGGGCCGGGGGAGCAGTACTTC.